This T cell receptor (beta chain) was documented in a study of blood T cells in healthy people across ages. As for the study in general: About one barcoded beta molecule per two T cells came from capture by template switching.

Findings and limits, study-wide: While age rose, TCR beta diversity per million T cells dropped in a roughly linear way.

A J-beta primer mix and a sample-barcoded 5' primer were used in a second PCR of about 7 to 11 cycles. Tags on each cDNA molecule came from a template-switch adaptor with 12 random nucleotides. TCRdb re-analysed the 5' RACE reads in MiXCR, keeping a single row per CDR3 protein. The sample lists fewer than 1,000,000 distinct CDR3 sequences; around 42% were seen once. Germline lookup yields CDR1 LGHDT and CDR2 YNNKEL (reference sequence). With V trimmed by 4 bases and J by 12 bases, 5 bases remained unmatched. This CDR3 is built from 12 residues. Note on this clonotype: The antigen remains unidentified.

The chain uses TRBV3-1 and TRBJ2-1; 8 bases fit TRBD1. The sequence derives from a man aged 60-69 years in good health. The specimen was blood. The CDR3 reads CASSPLQGGQFF. The DNA of the CDR3 is TGTGCCAGCAGCCCCTTACAGGGGGGGCAGTTCTTC.